Listed below are T cell receptor beta chains from one sample, sequenced in a study of beta chain features in type 1 diabetes. Assay: immunoSEQ multiplex PCR; the TCRdb copy retains only in-frame clones and omits some. In the table there are roughly 700,000 clones, about an eighth of which are singletons. Input material: naive CD4+ T cells from blood. The source is a man aged 18 to 30 with type 1 diabetes. The CDR3 runs from the conserved cysteine through the conserved F or W. A D gene is named only where the DNA matches it firmly. Expanded clones are given a class, and other clones once, few, many or no size at all.

D | J | V | size | DNA | CDR3
. | TRBJ1-4 | TRBV6-5 | . | TGTGCCAGCAGTCCAAGGACGGCGGGGAGGGAAAAACTGTTTTTT | CASSPRTAGREKLFF
. | TRBJ2-5 | TRBV5-1 | . | TGCGCCAGCAGCTCCTCGGACATCTCCGCGGAGACCCAGTACTTC | CASSSSDISAETQYF
. | TRBJ2-7 | TRBV28 | few | TGTGCCAGCAGTTTGAGGCAGGTGGTGGGGTACGAGCAGTACTTC | CASSLRQVVGYEQYF
. | TRBJ2-1 | TRBV13 | few | TGTGCCAGCAGCTCCTCGGACCGGTCCAATGAGCAGTTCTTC | CASSSSDRSNEQFF
. | TRBJ2-1 | TRBV11-2 | few | TGTGCCAGCATCCTACGAGCGGTGGCCTACAATGAGCAGTTCTTC | CASILRAVAYNEQFF
TRBD1 | TRBJ1-1 | TRBV19 | few | TGTGCCAGTACCGACCCCAGGGGGGCGCGAGGCACTGAAGCTTTCTTT | CASTDPRGARGTEAFF
TRBD1 | TRBJ2-3 | TRBV10-3 | . | TGTGCCATCACCCCGGGGATGGGACAGGGGATAGATACGCAGTATTTT | CAITPGMGQGIDTQYF
TRBD1 | TRBJ2-7 | TRBV5-4 | few | TGTGCCAGCAGCTCCCGAGACAGGGCCTACGAGCAGTACTTC | CASSSRDRAYEQYF
. | TRBJ2-7 | TRBV27 | . | TGTGCCAGCAGTTCGGGCCGCTGGGACTACGAGCAGTACTTC | CASSSGRWDYEQYF
. | TRBJ2-7 | TRBV5-1 | . | TGCGCCAGCAGCCTAGGGACGGAGGAGCAGTACTTC | CASSLGTEEQYF
. | TRBJ2-1 | TRBV5-1 | few | TGCGCCAGCAGACTCAGCGGAGCCAACTCCTACAATGAGCAGTTCTTC | CASRLSGANSYNEQFF
TRBD1 | TRBJ1-6 | TRBV29-1 | few | TGCAGCGTACAGGGGCAGGATAATTCACCCCTCCACTTT | CSVQGQDNSPLHF
. | TRBJ2-3 | TRBV30 | many | TGTGCCTGGAGTCCGGGACCCACAGGCACAGATACGCAGTATTTT | CAWSPGPTGTDTQYF
. | TRBJ2-5 | TRBV19 | . | TGTGCCAGTAGTATAGATCTCCAGGGGTGGGAGACCCAGTACTTC | CASSIDLQGWETQYF
. | TRBJ1-1 | TRBV30 | few | TGTGCCTGGAGTCAAGGGGCAGGGACGGATTTCTTT | CAWSQGAGTDFF
. | TRBJ2-7 | TRBV7-6 | few | TGTGCCAGCAGCTTAGCGGGGGAAGAGCAGTACTTC | CASSLAGEEQYF
. | TRBJ1-1 | TRBV2 | . | TGTGCCAGCAGTGACCCCGGGACCCGGAAAGCTTTCTTT | CASSDPGTRKAFF
TRBD1 | TRBJ1-1 | TRBV13 | few | TGTGCCAGCAGCTCTCATCCCGTGTTGGGACAGGTGAACACTGAAGCTTTCTTT | CASSSHPVLGQVNTEAFF
. | TRBJ1-4 | TRBV30 | . | TGTGCCGTAGGACTGTTAAATGAAAAACTGTTTTTT | CAVGLLNEKLFF
TRBD2 | TRBJ2-2 | TRBV7-7 | . | TGTGCCAGCAGCTTAGTGTTCCCGGGAGGGCTAGCGGGGCCTTCCCGAGCCGGGGAGCTGTTTTTT | CASSLVFPGGLAGPSRAGELFF
. | TRBJ2-3 | TRBV13 | few | TGTGCCAGCAGCCCCCTAGGGAGGAGCACAGATACGCAGTATTTT | CASSPLGRSTDTQYF
. | TRBJ2-5 | TRBV4-1 | once | TGCGCCAGCAGCCAAGACGGGCGGGGTGGACAAGAGACCCAGTACTTC | CASSQDGRGGQETQYF
. | TRBJ1-2 | TRBV12-5 | few | TGTGCTAGTGGTGTGAGCAACTATGGCTACACCTTC | CASGVSNYGYTF
. | TRBJ2-7 | TRBV5-1 | . | TGCGCCAGCAGGGATTCCTACGAGCAGTACTTC | CASRDSYEQYF